The clone carrying this T cell receptor beta chain was counted many times. The sample originates from a study of T cells in Graves' hyperthyroidism and ophthalmopathy. Ophthalmopathy cases scored 3 or more on the Clinical Activity Score and 4 or more on NOSPECS grade, with duration below 3 months. Using 10 ml of fresh peripheral blood, PBMCs were prepared. TCR beta CDR3 regions were amplified from RNA transcripts. First-round RT-PCR of the TCR CDR3 relied on the HTBI primer set. TCRdb reprocessed the multiplex PCR reads with MiXCR, giving one entry per CDR3 protein. The table lists 640,000 or so distinct CDR3 sequences, 12% to 15% of them singletons, with around 7% in the top ten. V lost 9 bases to trimming and J lost 3 bases, with 9 bases between them. This CDR3 is built from 12 residues. The germline gives CDR1 LNHDA, CDR2 SQIVND (reference sequence).

This receptor was taken from a young woman with Graves' ophthalmopathy. The chain has TRBV19 and TRBJ2-1; the D is unclear. The sequenced sample consisted of blood. The CDR3 loop is CASSIGYNEQFF. CDR3 in DNA: TGTGCCAGCTCTATAGGCTACAATGAGCAGTTCTTC. Drawing the rest from reference TRBV19 and TRBJ2-1, the complete variable domain is DGGITQSPKYLFRKEGQNVTLSCEQNLNHDAMYWYRQDPGQGLRLIYYSQIVNDFQKGDIAEGYSVSREKKESFPLTVTSAQKNPTAFYLCASSIGYNEQFFGPGTRLTVL.